These 27 T cell receptor beta chains originate from one sample sequenced in a study of memory CD4+ T cells and cytomegalovirus serostatus. Only in-frame clones appear in the TCRdb table, and some are missing; sequencing was by immunoSEQ multiplex PCR. This sample carries 40,000 to 55,000 clones, 83% of them seen once, and the ten largest clones take roughly 2%. The sort gate was single viable CD3+CD4+CD8-CD45RO+ cells for memory CD4+ T cells. Sequencing used memory CD4+ T cells from blood. These receptor sequences come from an adult in good health and CMV-seropositive.

The gene calls are TRBV11-3 and TRBJ2-1; D call uncertain. There are 13 residues in the CDR3. V lost 3 bases, J lost 6 bases, and 9 bases lay in between. Per germline, CDR1 SGHNT and CDR2 YENEEA. CDR3 residues: CASSLTLLNEQFF. CDR3 in DNA: TGTGCCAGCAGCTTGACTCTGCTCAATGAGCAGTTCTTC.

CDR3 residues: CASRLWDNTQYF. The CDR3 region has the DNA TGTGCCAGCAGACTTTGGGATAATACGCAGTATTTT. V is TRBV2 and J is TRBJ2-3; no firm D call. The CDR3 contains 12 residues. The V gene lost 6 bases and the J gene lost 7 bases, with 11 bases spanning the gap. Per the germline V gene, CDR1 is SNHLY and CDR2 is FYNNEI. The full variable domain, completed using reference TRBV2 and TRBJ2-3, is EPEVTQTPSHQVTQMGQEVILRCVPISNHLYFYWYRQILGQKVEFLVSFYNNEISEKSEIFDDQFSVERPDGSNFTLKIRSTKLEDSAMYFCASRLWDNTQYFGPGTRLTVL.

The J gene is TRBJ2-1, the V gene TRBV29-1; D remains ambiguous. The ends were cut back, 4 bases at V and 10 bases at J, with 11 bases in the middle. Germline loops: CDR1 SQVTM, CDR2 ANQGSEA. This CDR3 is built from 11 residues. The CDR3 loop is CSVVRWPEQFF. The CDR3 DNA reads TGCAGCGTTGTCCGGTGGCCGGAGCAGTTCTTC.

With respect to this clone: Other DNA sequences from this sample encode an identical CDR3 as well. The chain uses TRBV11-2 and TRBJ1-4; weak D call: TRBD1 (6 bases). Trimming pared 5 bases from V and 4 bases from J, leaving 11 bases between. This CDR3 is built from 14 residues. Germline loops: CDR1 SGHAT, CDR2 FQNNGV. The CDR3 is CASSRGQLNEKLFF. The CDR3 DNA reads as TGTGCCAGCAGCCGCGGACAGCTTAATGAAAAACTGTTTTTT. The full variable domain, its missing parts supplied by reference TRBV11-2 and TRBJ1-4, is EAGVAQSPRYKIIEKRQSVAFWCNPISGHATLYWYQQILGQGPKLLIQFQNNGVVDDSQLPKDRFSAERLKGVDSTLKIQPAKLEDSAVYLCASSRGQLNEKLFFGSGTQLSVL.

This clone was seen only a few times. The chain has TRBV7-9 and TRBJ2-7, with D uncertain. CDR3 size: 13 residues. V was cut by 3 bases and J by 7 bases, with 13 bases left in between. Germline values: CDR1 SEHNR, CDR2 FQNEAQ (reference sequence). Here the CDR3 reads CASSLRSLGEQYF. The CDR3, as DNA: TGTGCCAGCAGCTTGAGGTCCCTGGGGGAGCAGTACTTC.

The CDR3 protein is CASSVNERWRGGELFF. The CDR3 DNA follows: TGTGCCAGCAGCGTAAATGAGCGGTGGCGAGGCGGGGAGCTGTTTTTT. This chain uses TRBV9 with TRBJ2-2; weak D call: TRBD2 (5 bases). The CDR3 runs 16 residues. The V gene lost 1 base and the J gene lost 7 bases, with 17 bases spanning the gap. Germline assignment: CDR1 SGDLS and CDR2 YYNGEE.

Here the CDR3 reads CASSLTSGSINEQFF. CDR3 nucleotide sequence: TGTGCCAGCAGCTTGACTAGCGGGAGTATCAATGAGCAGTTCTTC. J is TRBJ2-1 and V is TRBV7-2; TRBD2 aligns across 12 bases. The CDR3 consists of 15 residues. CDR1 and CDR2 (germline): SGHTA, FQGNSA. Unmatched junction bases numbered 3, after V lost 3 bases and J lost 6 bases.

The chain links TRBV7-9 to TRBJ1-5, with D maybe TRBD1 (6 bases). Trimming pared 1 base from V and 5 bases from J, leaving 9 bases between. The V gene's germline CDR1 is SEHNR and CDR2 FQNEAQ (reference sequence). CDR3 size: 14 residues. The CDR3 nucleotides are TGTGCCAGCAGCTTAGGGGACAACTATCAGCCCCAGCATTTT. Its translation: CASSLGDNYQPQHF.

The chain couples TRBV11-2 to TRBJ1-5; possibly TRBD1 for D (5 bases). Germline values: CDR1 SGHAT, CDR2 FQNNGV. Trimming stripped 1 base from V and 4 bases from J, with 8 bases between. The CDR3 covers 14 residues. CDR3 nucleotides: TGTGCCAGCAGCTTAGGGGGCGGTAATCAGCCCCAGCATTTT. It codes for CASSLGGGNQPQHF. The full variable domain, in which reference TRBV11-2 and TRBJ1-5 provide the parts outside the CDR3, is EAGVAQSPRYKIIEKRQSVAFWCNPISGHATLYWYQQILGQGPKLLIQFQNNGVVDDSQLPKDRFSAERLKGVDSTLKIQPAKLEDSAVYLCASSLGGGNQPQHFGDGTRLSIL.

The genes are TRBV30 and TRBJ2-3, with D possibly matching TRBD2 (7 bases). The CDR3 is 13 residues long. CDR1 is GTSNPN and CDR2 is SVGIG in the germline V gene (reference sequence). V lost 7 bases and J 2 bases, leaving 13 bases between the germline ends. As DNA, the CDR3 is TGTGCCTTTTCGGGGGGCCTCACAGATACGCAGTATTTT. Amino acid sequence: CAFSGGLTDTQYF.

The V call is TRBV28, the J call TRBJ2-7; 12 bases match TRBD2. CDR1 and CDR2 from the germline V gene are MDHEN and SYDVKM. V dropped 4 bases and J dropped 0; count of bases not matched to a gene: 4. The CDR3 has 16 amino acids. The CDR3 coding sequence is TGTGCCAGCAGTTCCCTAGCGGGAGGGTTCTCCTACGAGCAGTACTTC. Its translation is CASSSLAGGFSYEQYF.

This chain connects TRBV7-2 to TRBJ2-7; D remains unclear. Trimming took 1 base from V and 4 from J, leaving 8 bases between them. This CDR3 is 13 amino acids long. Germline V gene sequence: CDR1 SGHTA, CDR2 FQGNSA. The CDR3 region has the DNA TGTGCCAGCAGCTTAGGACCATTGTACGAGCAGTACTTC. Amino acids: CASSLGPLYEQYF.

This chain links TRBV28 with TRBJ2-7, with TRBD2 identical over 9 bases. Germline CDR1 is MDHEN and CDR2 is SYDVKM. The CDR3 runs to 14 residues. Trimming removed 2 bases from V and 2 bases from J; junction bases left unmatched: 1. The CDR3 nucleotides read TGTGCCAGCAGTTTAGCGGGAGGGGCCTACGAGCAGTACTTC. Translation: CASSLAGGAYEQYF.

The chain couples TRBV11-1 to TRBJ2-3; 9 bases align to TRBD2. This CDR3 is built from 17 residues. After removal of 2 bases from V and 0 bases from J, the junction contained 6 bases not matched to a gene. Germline assignment: CDR1 SGHAT and CDR2 FQDESV (reference sequence). The CDR3 protein is CASSLTLAGTSTDTQYF. The CDR3 DNA reads as TGTGCCAGCAGCTTAACGCTAGCGGGAACTAGCACAGATACGCAGTATTTT.

This clone appeared once. The chain recombines TRBV7-3 with TRBJ2-7; 10 nucleotides line up with TRBD1. V lost 5 bases and J lost 3; bases outside the gene matches: 4. Germline values: CDR1 SGHTA, CDR2 FQGTGA. The CDR3 runs to 14 residues. CDR3 in DNA: TGTGCCAGCAGCCGAGGGACAGGGGACTACGAGCAGTACTTC. Protein product: CASSRGTGDYEQYF.

The chain recombines TRBV11-2 with TRBJ2-7, with TRBD2 identical over 11 bases. CDR3 length: 15 residues. The ends lost 5 bases at V and 3 bases at J; junction bases unmatched: 6. Per the germline V gene, CDR1 is SGHAT and CDR2 is FQNNGV. This chain's CDR3 is CASSPIAGGHYEQYF. The DNA of the CDR3 is TGTGCCAGCAGCCCAATAGCGGGGGGGCACTACGAGCAGTACTTC.

This clone was observed once. This rearrangement joins TRBV19 to TRBJ2-7; 9 bases match TRBD2. The trim removed 8 bases at V and 3 bases at J, leaving 11 bases unmatched. From germline, CDR1 is LNHDA and CDR2 SQIVND (reference sequence). The CDR3 loop spans 15 amino acids. CDR3 sequence: CASGDPGLAIYEQYF. In DNA, the CDR3 is TGTGCCAGTGGAGACCCGGGACTAGCAATCTACGAGCAGTACTTC.

The V and J genes are TRBV28 and TRBJ1-2; possibly TRBD1 for D (6 bases). With 5 bases removed from V and 7 bases from J, the gap between germline ends came to 20 bases. CDR3 length equals 15 residues. Germline V lookup: CDR1 MDHEN, CDR2 SYDVKM. DNA of the CDR3: TGTGCCAGCAGTACCTCTAGCTCAGGGGTTGCTGGCTACACCTTC. Its translation: CASSTSSSGVAGYTF.

The chain joins TRBV4-3 to TRBJ2-7; a possible D gene is TRBD1 (6 bases). V lost 2 bases to trimming and J lost 2 bases, with 10 bases between them. Germline V lookup: CDR1 LGHNA, CDR2 YSLEER. The CDR3 spans 14 residues. The CDR3 is CASSQQQGAYEQYF. In DNA, the CDR3 is TGCGCCAGCAGCCAACAACAGGGCGCCTACGAGCAGTACTTC.

The chain joins TRBV30 to TRBJ2-5; TRBD2 might be the D (6 bases). Germline values: CDR1 GTSNPN, CDR2 SVGIG (reference sequence). V lost 3 bases and J 7 bases, leaving 21 bases between the germline ends. There are 15 residues in the CDR3. In nucleotides, the CDR3 is TGTGCCTGGAGCCTTGCAGGGTCAGGGCGGGGGACCCAGTACTTC. Protein sequence: CAWSLAGSGRGTQYF.

This clone was seen only once. V gene TRBV7-2 combines with J gene TRBJ2-5; 7 bases agree with TRBD2. V trimming: 3 bases; J trimming: 3 bases; junction bases outside the gene matches: 4. Per the germline V gene, CDR1 is SGHTA and CDR2 is FQGNSA. The CDR3 is made up of 14 amino acids. The CDR3 coding sequence is TGTGCCAGCAGCTTTGGCGGGGGAAAAGAGACCCAGTACTTC. It encodes CASSFGGGKETQYF.

The V and J genes are TRBV28 and TRBJ2-4; no firm D call. Germline V lookup: CDR1 MDHEN, CDR2 SYDVKM. V was pared by 5 bases and J by 2 bases, with 7 bases between. CDR3 size: 13 residues. CDR3 loop: CASSLSSKNIQYF. The CDR3 coding sequence is TGTGCCAGCAGTCTGAGTTCCAAAAACATTCAGTACTTC. Drawing the rest from reference TRBV28 and TRBJ2-4, the complete variable domain is DVKVTQSSRYLVKRTGEKVFLECVQDMDHENMFWYRQDPGLGLRLIYFSYDVKMKEKGDIPEGYSVSREKKERFSLILESASTNQTSMYLCASSLSSKNIQYFGAGTRLSVL.

This chain links TRBV18 with TRBJ2-5; D is perhaps TRBD1 (5 bases). Trimming left V 4 bases short and J 1 base short, with 10 bases between. The CDR3 contains 14 residues. Germline V gives CDR1 KGHSH, CDR2 LQKENI. CDR3 coding DNA: TGTGCCAGCTCACTTGACAGAATCCAAGAGACCCAGTACTTC. It yields the protein CASSLDRIQETQYF.

The V call is TRBV27, the J call TRBJ1-1; maybe TRBD1 (5 bases). CDR3 length: 14 residues. The V end lost 2 bases, the J end lost 0 bases, and 7 bases lay between the germline ends. CDR1 is MNHEY, CDR2 SMNVEV, per germline (reference sequence). Here the CDR3 reads CASSLRTLNTEAFF. Written as DNA, the CDR3 is TGTGCCAGCAGTTTACGGACACTGAACACTGAAGCTTTCTTT.

The V and J genes are TRBV28 and TRBJ1-2, with 8 bases aligning to TRBD1. CDR1 is MDHEN and CDR2 is SYDVKM in the germline V gene. The V and J ends lost 6 bases and 13 bases, in that order; junction bases with no gene match: 10. There are 12 residues in the CDR3. DNA for the CDR3: TGTGCCAGCAGACCCCGACAGGGGTCTTCCACCTTC. It specifies CASRPRQGSSTF.

This clone was counted a few times. The chain couples TRBV14 to TRBJ2-7, with D hard to call. V was trimmed by 4 bases and J by 6 bases, leaving 13 bases between them. CDR1 is SGHDN and CDR2 is FVKESK in the germline V gene. The CDR3 covers 13 residues. CDR3: CASSPSWGTEQYF. The CDR3 DNA sequence: TGTGCCAGCAGCCCCTCTTGGGGAACCGAGCAGTACTTC.

This chain links TRBV5-4 with TRBJ2-1, with 10 bases lining up with TRBD2. The CDR3 sequence is 16 residues long. Trimming took 3 bases from V and 5 from J; bases not matched to a gene: 8. The germline V gene has CDR1 SGHNT and CDR2 YYREEE (reference sequence). In DNA form, the CDR3 reads TGTGCCAGCAGCTCTCCGAGCGGGGGGGATAACAATGAGCAGTTCTTC. It specifies CASSSPSGGDNNEQFF.